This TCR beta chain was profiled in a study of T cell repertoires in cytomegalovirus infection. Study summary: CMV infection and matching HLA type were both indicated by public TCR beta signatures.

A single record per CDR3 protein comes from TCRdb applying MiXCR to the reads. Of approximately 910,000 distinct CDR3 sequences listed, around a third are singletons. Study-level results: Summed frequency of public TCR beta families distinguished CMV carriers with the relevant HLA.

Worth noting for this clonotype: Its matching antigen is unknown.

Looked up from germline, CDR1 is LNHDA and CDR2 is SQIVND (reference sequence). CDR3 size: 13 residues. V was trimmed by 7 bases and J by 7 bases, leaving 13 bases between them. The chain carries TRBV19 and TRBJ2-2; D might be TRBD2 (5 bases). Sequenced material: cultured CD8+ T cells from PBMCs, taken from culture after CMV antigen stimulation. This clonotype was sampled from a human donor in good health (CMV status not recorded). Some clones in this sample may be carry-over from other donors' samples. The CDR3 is CASTPSLGGELFF. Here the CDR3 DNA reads TGTGCCAGTACCCCTAGCCTCGGCGGGGAGCTGTTTTTT.